One and the same sample provided the 32 T cell receptor beta chains below, sequenced in a study of shared clonotypes between healthy human individuals. The repertoire was sequenced with immunoSEQ multiplex PCR; TCRdb's copy has only in-frame clones and lacks some. The table lists some 2,100,000 clones, about 94% of them singletons, with about 0.13% in the top ten. The sample consisted of naive CD4+ T cells sorted from blood. Subset here: CD45RA+ positively selected. The origin of the receptors is a young man in good health.

The genes are TRBV15 and TRBJ1-4; weak D call: TRBD1 (5 bases). CDR1 and CDR2 (germline): LNHNV, YYDKDF (reference sequence). Trimming took 3 bases from V and 0 from J, leaving 11 bases between them. This CDR3 has 16 residues. CDR3 nucleotides: TGTGCCACCAGCAGGCCCTCGGGGCCAACTAATGAAAAACTGTTTTTT. Its protein product is CATSRPSGPTNEKLFF.

In the case of this clone: The junction differs from germline at one of its ends, possibly a read error. This chain joins TRBV20-1 and TRBJ2-7; D is uncertain. The CDR3 is made up of 9 amino acids. Germline V CDR1 and CDR2: DFQATT, SNEGSKA (reference sequence). The CDR3 loop is CSACRERYF. In DNA form, the CDR3 reads TGCAGTGCTTGCCGCGAGCGGTACTTC.

This chain connects TRBV6-5 to TRBJ1-3, with unresolved D. The CDR3 extends over 15 amino acids. Trimming removed 0 bases from V and 10 bases from J, with 16 bases in between. The V gene's germline CDR1 is MNHEY and CDR2 SVGAGI. In nucleotides, the CDR3 is TGTGCCAGCAGTTACTCGCCCGGTTTCGGAGGGACCATATATTTT. As protein: CASSYSPGFGGTIYF.

This chain joins TRBV6-5 and TRBJ2-7; TRBD2 matches 12 bases. The junction had 5 bases not matched to a gene; V was cut back by 6 bases and J by 5 bases. Germline V gene lookup returns CDR1 MNHEY and CDR2 SVGAGI. The CDR3 consists of 14 residues. The CDR3 loop reads CASRTTSGGNEQYF. The CDR3 DNA reads TGTGCCAGCAGAACGACTAGCGGGGGTAACGAGCAGTACTTC.

The gene calls are TRBV28 and TRBJ1-1; TRBD1 matches 8 bases. Per germline, CDR1 MDHEN and CDR2 SYDVKM. The trim removed 7 bases at V and 11 bases at J, leaving 15 bases unmatched. This CDR3 contains 14 residues. CDR3 region: CASNPPGQAAGAFF. The CDR3 nucleotides read TGTGCCAGCAACCCCCCGGGACAGGCAGCGGGGGCTTTCTTT.

The rearrangement links TRBV30 to TRBJ2-1, with D unclear. Germline values: CDR1 GTSNPN, CDR2 SVGIG (reference sequence). The CDR3 contains 13 residues. Between the trimmed V and J ends, which lost 1 base and 4 bases, there was a span of 8 bases. The CDR3 DNA sequence: TGTGCCTGGAGTGATGGGGTGTACAATGAGCAGTTCTTC. Encoded protein: CAWSDGVYNEQFF.

This chain uses TRBV19 with TRBJ2-7, with 7 nucleotides matching TRBD1. The trim removed 3 bases at V and 5 bases at J, leaving 10 bases unmatched. Germline CDR1 LNHDA, CDR2 SQIVND (reference sequence). The CDR3 is 15 residues long. The CDR3 DNA reads as TGTGCCAGTAGTATTTTAGCTCAGGGGGTCGACGAGCAGTACTTC. It codes for CASSILAQGVDEQYF. Together with reference TRBV19 and TRBJ2-7, the CDR3 gives the full variable domain: DGGITQSPKYLFRKEGQNVTLSCEQNLNHDAMYWYRQDPGQGLRLIYYSQIVNDFQKGDIAEGYSVSREKKESFPLTVTSAQKNPTAFYLCASSILAQGVDEQYFGPGTRLTVT.

The CDR3 protein is CASSPALLVGFSPLHF. CDR3 coding DNA: TGCGCCAGCAGCCCTGCTTTACTGGTGGGATTTTCACCCCTCCACTTT. The chain carries TRBV4-1 and TRBJ1-6, with no clear D. Germline CDR1 and CDR2: MGHRA and YSYEKL. Between the trimmed V and J ends, which lost 4 bases and 9 bases, there was a span of 19 bases. The CDR3 is made up of 16 amino acids.

The V gene is TRBV5-4, the J gene TRBJ1-2; possible D gene TRBD1, 5 bases. V lost 0 bases and J 7 bases, leaving 16 bases between the germline ends. Germline lookup yields CDR1 SGHNT and CDR2 YYREEE (reference sequence). The CDR3 has 15 residues. The CDR3 nucleotides read TGTGCCAGCAGCTTGGACTATGCAGGGAGTAGTGGCTACACCTTC. It codes for CASSLDYAGSSGYTF.

V usage is TRBV2 and J usage is TRBJ1-1; 8 bases fit TRBD1. The trim removed 5 bases at V and 7 bases at J, leaving 12 bases unmatched. CDR3 length equals 15 residues. The germline gives CDR1 SNHLY, CDR2 FYNNEI. In nucleotides, the CDR3 is TGTGCCAGCAGTTCCTCCGGGACAGGTCGTGGTGAAGCTTTCTTT. It specifies CASSSSGTGRGEAFF.

The rearrangement links TRBV5-1 to TRBJ2-1; D is possibly TRBD1 (5 bases). The CDR3 has 14 amino acids. CDR1 and CDR2 (germline): SGHRS, YFSETQ. The V end lost 3 bases, the J end lost 9 bases, and 16 bases lay between the germline ends. Here the CDR3 DNA reads TGCGCCAGCAGCTCGACGGCAGGGCCGGGTGAGCAGTTCTTC. It is translated as CASSSTAGPGEQFF.

This clone occurred a few times. This chain links TRBV4-1 with TRBJ1-6, with 8 bases matching TRBD1. The CDR3 totals 16 residues. The germline gives CDR1 MGHRA, CDR2 YSYEKL. Trimming removed 6 bases from V and 7 bases from J; junction bases left unmatched: 11. The CDR3 DNA sequence: TGCGCCAGCAGGCCGGGACAGGCTAAAGGGAATTCACCCCTCCACTTT. This gives the protein CASRPGQAKGNSPLHF.

The rearrangement joins TRBV10-3 to TRBJ2-7; the match to TRBD2 covers 12 bases. The CDR3 spans 14 residues. CDR1 is ENHRY and CDR2 is SYGVKD in the germline V gene. With 4 bases clipped from V and 5 bases from J, the junction kept 3 bases outside the gene matches. CDR3 DNA sequence: TGTGCCATCAGTGGGACTAGCGGGGAAGACGAGCAGTACTTC. This codes for CAISGTSGEDEQYF.

This chain links TRBV10-2 with TRBJ1-2; 7 nucleotides match TRBD1. The CDR3 runs to 14 residues. V was pared by 6 bases and J by 3 bases, with 7 bases of the junction left unmatched. The germline V gene has CDR1 WSHSY and CDR2 SAAADI. CDR3: CASRPGTDDYGYTF. The CDR3 nucleotides are TGCGCCAGCAGACCCGGGACAGATGACTATGGCTACACCTTC.

V gene TRBV6-1 combines with J gene TRBJ2-7; D could derive from TRBD1 or TRBD2 (5 bases each). V gave up 4 bases and J gave up 6 bases, with 19 bases separating them. Germline loops: CDR1 MNHNS, CDR2 SASEGT. CDR3 length: 15 residues. CDR3 sequence: CASSALRGVTGEQYF. CDR3 in DNA: TGTGCCAGCAGTGCCCTGAGAGGGGTGACCGGCGAGCAGTACTTC.

This rearrangement joins TRBV9 to TRBJ2-1; TRBD2 agrees at 10 bases. The CDR3 runs to 14 residues. J lost 10 bases, V lost 4 bases, and 8 bases had no gene match. Germline V gene sequence: CDR1 SGDLS, CDR2 YYNGEE. The CDR3 DNA reads TGTGCCAGCAGCTTAAGACTAGCGGGCAGCGAGCAGTTCTTC. Residues: CASSLRLAGSEQFF. Complete variable domain (other parts from reference TRBV9 and TRBJ2-1): DSGVTQTPKHLITATGQRVTLRCSPRSGDLSVYWYQQSLDQGLQFLIQYYNGEERAKGNILERFSAQQFPDLHSELNLSSLELGDSALYFCASSLRLAGSEQFFGPGTRLTVL.

The chain has TRBV9 and TRBJ2-1, with TRBD1 matching over 10 bases. This CDR3 region has 14 residues. V dropped 3 bases and J dropped 5; count of bases not matched to a gene: 2. Germline V gene sequence: CDR1 SGDLS, CDR2 YYNGEE. The CDR3 reads CASSGDRGHNEQFF. The CDR3 nucleotides read TGTGCCAGCAGCGGGGACAGGGGACACAATGAGCAGTTCTTC.

This sequence joins TRBV7-8 and TRBJ1-1; maybe TRBD1 (5 bases). V was clipped by 1 base and J by 0 bases, with 12 bases between them. This CDR3 has 16 amino acids. Germline V gene lookup returns CDR1 SGHVS and CDR2 FQNEAQ. CDR3 in amino acids: CASSLETKQVNTEAFF. CDR3 nucleotides: TGTGCCAGCAGCTTAGAAACAAAACAGGTGAACACTGAAGCTTTCTTT.

V is TRBV10-3 and J is TRBJ2-5, with TRBD2 as a possible D gene (5 bases). Trimming took 3 bases from V and 4 from J, leaving 9 bases between them. This CDR3 contains 13 residues. Germline V gene sequence: CDR1 ENHRY, CDR2 SYGVKD. The CDR3: CAISDGVAETQYF. The CDR3 region has the DNA TGTGCCATCAGTGACGGGGTCGCAGAGACCCAGTACTTC.

V and J are TRBV6-1 and TRBJ1-1; D remains ambiguous. From germline, CDR1 is MNHNS and CDR2 SASEGT. The CDR3 sequence is 13 residues long. The germline V and J ends were trimmed by 4 bases and 6 bases, with 12 bases remaining between them. In DNA, the CDR3 is TGTGCCAGCAGTGGTCGACTTGGGGCTGAAGCTTTCTTT. It encodes CASSGRLGAEAFF.

V gene TRBV11-1 combines with J gene TRBJ2-3, with D hard to call. The ends were cut back, 3 bases at V and 3 bases at J, with 10 bases in the middle. The CDR3 covers 14 residues. Germline V gives CDR1 SGHAT, CDR2 FQDESV (reference sequence). This chain's CDR3 is CASSFERATDTQYF. CDR3 bases: TGTGCCAGCAGCTTCGAAAGGGCGACAGATACGCAGTATTTT.

The chain uses TRBV20-1 and TRBJ1-1; 8 bases line up with TRBD1. The CDR3 totals 11 residues. Germline values: CDR1 DFQATT, CDR2 SNEGSKA (reference sequence). The trim removed 6 bases at V and 8 bases at J, leaving 5 bases unmatched. CDR3 sequence (DNA): TGCAGTGCAGCCCGACAGGGGGAAGCTTTCTTT. This translates into CSAARQGEAFF.

This clone has a single count. The gene calls are TRBV28 and TRBJ1-2, with D possibly TRBD1 on 5 matching bases. From germline, CDR1 is MDHEN and CDR2 SYDVKM. The V gene lost 8 bases and the J gene lost 8 bases, with 24 bases spanning the gap. This CDR3 is 15 amino acids long. This CDR3 is CASHKGRVLIGGYTF. CDR3 DNA: TGTGCCAGCCACAAGGGCAGGGTGTTGATCGGCGGCTACACCTTC.

V is TRBV2 and J is TRBJ2-5; 12 positions match TRBD2. After removal of 4 bases from V and 5 bases from J, the junction contained 14 bases not matched to a gene. Germline CDR1 reads SNHLY; CDR2 reads FYNNEI. The CDR3 has 18 residues. In nucleotides, the CDR3 is TGTGCCAGCAGTGGCGTGGGACTAGCGGGCCCTTCGGGGGAGACCCAGTACTTC. Translated, it gives CASSGVGLAGPSGETQYF.

The chain carries TRBV5-8 and TRBJ1-4, with 9 bases lining up with TRBD1. Germline assignment: CDR1 SGHTS and CDR2 YDEGEE. V was clipped by 4 bases and J by 8 bases; unmatched bases: 9. This CDR3 has 15 amino acids. CDR3: CASSRSDRGFEKLFF. The CDR3 DNA reads as TGTGCCAGCAGCCGTTCAGACAGGGGGTTCGAAAAACTGTTTTTT.

This chain uses TRBV10-3 with TRBJ2-3, with D uncertain. This CDR3 contains 13 residues. V shed 5 bases and J shed 0 bases, with 6 bases lying between them. The V gene's germline CDR1 is ENHRY and CDR2 SYGVKD. The CDR3 is CAISPTSTDTQYF. The CDR3 DNA sequence: TGTGCCATCAGTCCCACTAGCACAGATACGCAGTATTTT.

The chain links TRBV30 to TRBJ1-2; D is uncertain. V dropped 0 bases and J dropped 7 bases, with 9 bases sitting between them. CDR3 length: 12 residues. Germline CDR1 reads GTSNPN; CDR2 reads SVGIG (reference sequence). For the CDR3, the DNA is TGTGCCTGGAGTGTCCAATACAGTGGCTACACCTTC. The encoded protein is CAWSVQYSGYTF.

This chain joins TRBV6-5 and TRBJ2-5, with 9 bases fitting TRBD2. CDR1 is MNHEY, CDR2 SVGAGI, per germline. Trimming cost V 8 bases and J 5 bases; bases outside gene matches: 9. This CDR3 contains 14 residues. CDR3 sequence: CASGRAGGGETQYF. CDR3 nucleotide sequence: TGTGCCAGCGGACGAGCGGGAGGAGGGGAGACCCAGTACTTC.

The chain is built from TRBV7-9 and TRBJ2-3; TRBD2 aligns across 12 bases. CDR1 and CDR2 (germline): SEHNR, FQNEAQ (reference sequence). Trimming took 3 bases from V and 1 from J; bases not matched to a gene: 2. CDR3 length equals 16 residues. CDR3 residues: CASSFSSGGGTDTQYF. The CDR3 coding sequence is TGTGCCAGCAGCTTCTCTAGCGGGGGGGGCACAGATACGCAGTATTTT.

This chain uses TRBV10-3 with TRBJ2-1; the match to TRBD1 covers 9 bases. The CDR3 has 13 residues. Germline CDR1 is ENHRY and CDR2 is SYGVKD. V shed 10 bases, J shed 4 bases, and the junction held 5 bases outside the gene matches. CDR3 residues: CATVDRGYNEQFF. CDR3 in DNA: TGTGCCACCGTGGACAGGGGATACAATGAGCAGTTCTTC.

CDR3 residues: CASSASGLQGATGYTF. CDR3 sequence (DNA): TGTGCCAGCAGCGCTTCAGGACTGCAGGGGGCAACGGGCTACACCTTC. The V gene is TRBV5-8, the J gene TRBJ1-2, with 8 bases identical to TRBD1. Germline CDR1 and CDR2: SGHTS and YDEGEE. J gave up 8 bases and V 4 bases, and 16 bases lay outside the gene matches. The CDR3 spans 16 residues.

The rearrangement joins TRBV4-1 to TRBJ2-1, with 10 nucleotides matching TRBD2. V was pared by 5 bases and J by 2 bases, with 6 bases of the junction left unmatched. CDR1 and CDR2 from the germline V gene are MGHRA and YSYEKL. The CDR3 is 16 residues long. In DNA, the CDR3 is TGCGCCAGCAGCAAACAGGGACTAGCGACCTACAATGAGCAGTTCTTC. Amino acids: CASSKQGLATYNEQFF.